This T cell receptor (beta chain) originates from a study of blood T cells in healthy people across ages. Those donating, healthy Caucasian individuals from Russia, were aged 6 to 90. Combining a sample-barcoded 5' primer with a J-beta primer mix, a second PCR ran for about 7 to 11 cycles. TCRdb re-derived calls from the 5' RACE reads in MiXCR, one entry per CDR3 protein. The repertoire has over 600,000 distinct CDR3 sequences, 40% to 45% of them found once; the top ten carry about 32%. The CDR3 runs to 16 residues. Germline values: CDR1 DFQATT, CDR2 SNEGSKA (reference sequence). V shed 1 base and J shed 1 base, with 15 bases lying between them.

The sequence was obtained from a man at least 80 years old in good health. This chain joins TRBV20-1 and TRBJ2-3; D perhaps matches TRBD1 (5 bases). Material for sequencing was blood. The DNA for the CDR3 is TGCAGTGCTAGAGGACGCGTAGGGGATGGCACAGATACGCAGTATTTT. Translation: CSARGRVGDGTDTQYF.